A single sample is the source of the 14 T cell receptor beta chains below, sequenced in a study of T cells expressing NK-cell markers (dated by TCRdb to 2018 to 2020). Libraries were constructed by 5' RACE. Sequencing relied on an Illumina HiSeq 2000. Each entry corresponds to one CDR3 protein sequence from reads that TCRdb reprocessed, and DNA is not given. The sample table on file contains roughly 390,000 distinct CDR3 sequences. Around 10% of the sample lies in the top ten. The sample was blood T cells: a sorted CD56 or NKG2C T cell subset, CD4+ or CD8+ T cells, or bulk PBMC T cells (not recorded which). Receptor source: a woman between 50 and 59 years old in good health. Donor details come from another sample of the same person, matched by shared clones.

The chain is built from TRBV3-1 and TRBJ2-1; as DNA is missing, the TRBD1 call by TCRdb cannot be tested. This CDR3 has 15 residues. The germline V gene encodes CDR1 LGHDT and CDR2 YNNKEL (reference sequence). The CDR3 here is CASSPLGAVDNEQFF.

The chain is built from TRBV5-1 and TRBJ2-3; no DNA is available, so the TRBD2 call from TCRdb remains unchecked. The CDR3 has 15 amino acids. Germline V gene lookup returns CDR1 SGHRS and CDR2 YFSETQ. The CDR3 loop reads CASSPSGGPRDTQYF.

This chain uses TRBV20-1 with TRBJ2-3. The CDR3 runs 15 residues. CDR1 is DFQATT, CDR2 SNEGSKA, per germline (reference sequence). The CDR3: CSAREASTSVDTQYF.

V gene TRBV4-2 combines with J gene TRBJ2-1. Germline-derived CDR1 and CDR2 are LGHNA and YNFKEQ. The CDR3 is 12 residues long. CDR3 loop: CASSPEGVEQFF.

The V and J genes are TRBV2 and TRBJ2-1; lacking DNA, the TRBD2 call made by TCRdb goes unchecked. The CDR3 is 16 amino acids. CDR1 SNHLY and CDR2 FYNNEI come from the germline V gene. This CDR3 is CASSERDSGDDNEQFF. The variable domain in full, completed from reference TRBV2 and TRBJ2-1, reads EPEVTQTPSHQVTQMGQEVILRCVPISNHLYFYWYRQILGQKVEFLVSFYNNEISEKSEIFDDQFSVERPDGSNFTLKIRSTKLEDSAMYFCASSERDSGDDNEQFFGPGTRLTVL.

The chain is built from TRBV20-1 and TRBJ2-1; TCRdb designates TRBD1, a call that cannot be tested without DNA. Germline V CDR1 and CDR2: DFQATT, SNEGSKA (reference sequence). The length of the CDR3 is 17 residues. CDR3 sequence: CSATSSDRLHYYNEQFF.

This chain connects TRBV4-1 to TRBJ2-5; lacking DNA, the TRBD2 call made by TCRdb goes unchecked. This CDR3 has 15 amino acids. Germline CDR1 is MGHRA and CDR2 is YSYEKL. CDR3: CASSQVGGRAQTQYF.

The genes are TRBV5-1 and TRBJ1-5; TCRdb selects TRBD1, and the lack of DNA leaves this call unchecked. From germline, CDR1 is SGHRS and CDR2 YFSETQ. The CDR3 extends over 15 amino acids. The CDR3 spells CASSVGQGGNQPQHF. The full variable domain, rest sourced from reference TRBV5-1 and TRBJ1-5, is KAGVTQTPRYLIKTRGQQVTLSCSPISGHRSVSWYQQTPGQGLQFLFEYFSETQRNKGNFPGRFSGRQFSNSRSEMNVSTLELGDSALYLCASSVGQGGNQPQHFGDGTRLSIL.

The chain combines TRBV7-6 with TRBJ2-2; TCRdb's D call of TRBD1 is untestable without DNA. The length of the CDR3 is 14 residues. Germline loops: CDR1 SGHVS, CDR2 FNYEAQ. This CDR3 is CASSQGQLAGELFF.

V gene TRBV10-3 combines with J gene TRBJ2-1; TCRdb outputs TRBD1, but without DNA this stays unchecked. The length of the CDR3 is 14 residues. Germline lookup yields CDR1 ENHRY and CDR2 SYGVKD. CDR3: CAISGDRVFNEQFF.

The rearrangement uses TRBV20-1 and TRBJ2-2; TCRdb's D call of TRBD1 is untestable without DNA. The CDR3 has 16 amino acids. Germline assignment: CDR1 DFQATT and CDR2 SNEGSKA (reference sequence). CDR3 sequence reads: CSAQPRGRGHTGELFF.

The chain is built from TRBV7-9 and TRBJ2-6; TCRdb's D gene call, TRBD1, goes unchecked for lack of DNA. The CDR3 is 18 residues long. Germline CDR1 and CDR2: SEHNR and FQNEAQ (reference sequence). Here the CDR3 reads CASSLGTGGFSGANVLTF.

J is TRBJ2-1 and V is TRBV29-1; TCRdb lists TRBD2, though no DNA is available to test this call. The V gene's germline CDR1 is SQVTM and CDR2 ANQGSEA. The CDR3 runs to 13 residues. The CDR3 sequence: CSVERRLAGGKFF.

The CDR3: CSARLIRTGSIVHEQYF. The chain employs TRBV20-1 and TRBJ2-7; the D call from TCRdb, TRBD1, cannot be confirmed without DNA. The CDR3 covers 17 residues. Per germline, CDR1 DFQATT and CDR2 SNEGSKA (reference sequence).